Shown below are 2 T cell receptor beta chains from a single sample sequenced in a study of cytomegalovirus exposure and HLA in healthy donors (dated by TCRdb to 2016 to 2017). Library construction relied on the immunoSEQ multiplex PCR assay. The multiplex PCR relied on a mix of 60 forward primers for TCR Vbeta segments and 13 reverse primers for TCR Jbeta segments. The table was pulled from immuneACCESS by TCRdb, which kept in-frame rearrangements only. Such tables lose some clones; where checked, under half of the loss comes from unresolved V genes, and the rest has no known cause. The sample table records under 130,000 clones. The ten top clones hold roughly 0.64% of the sample. Material: PBMCs. The receptors shown here come from a man aged 45-60 years in good health and CMV-seronegative.

The V call is TRBV19, the J call TRBJ1-1; TRBD1 is a possible D gene (5 bases). Germline V gene data show CDR1 as LNHDA and CDR2 as SQIVND (reference sequence). Trimming removed 6 bases at V and 7 bases at J, with 6 bases between. CDR3 length: 10 residues. CDR3 protein: CASRRGEAFF. CDR3 sequence (DNA): TGTGCCAGTAGAAGGGGTGAAGCTTTCTTT.

This chain uses TRBV7-9 with TRBJ1-3; 9 bases map to TRBD1. Losses at the gene ends were 5 bases for V and 6 bases for J; bases not matched to a gene: 11. The CDR3 extends over 16 amino acids. Germline V lookup: CDR1 SEHNR, CDR2 FQNEAQ (reference sequence). The CDR3 DNA reads TGTGCCAGCAGCCTCCGGGACAGGGATGTGTTAAACACCATATATTTT. Amino acid sequence: CASSLRDRDVLNTIYF.